These 21 T cell receptor beta chains originate from one sample sequenced in a study of cytomegalovirus exposure and HLA in healthy donors. Primers: 60 Vbeta forward and 13 Jbeta reverse. Produced via immunoSEQ multiplex PCR; TCRdb's table is partial and in-frame only. Altogether some 140,000 clones are present, roughly 78% being singletons, with the ten largest covering about 4.3%. Sequencing used PBMCs. Source of these receptors: a young man in good health.

The genes are TRBV4-1 and TRBJ2-3; D uncertain. The V gene lost 2 bases and the J gene lost 2 bases, with 20 bases spanning the gap. From germline, CDR1 is MGHRA and CDR2 YSYEKL. CDR3 size: 18 residues. The CDR3 protein is CASSQPFTMRRDTDTQYF. CDR3 sequence (DNA): TGCGCCAGCAGCCAACCATTCACAATGCGGAGAGACACAGATACGCAGTATTTT.

V is TRBV19 and J is TRBJ1-2, with TRBD1 identical over 8 bases. CDR3 length: 15 amino acids. CDR1 and CDR2 (germline): LNHDA, SQIVND (reference sequence). V shed 5 bases, J shed 3 bases, and the junction held 8 bases outside the gene matches. This CDR3 is CASSLRPTGDYGYTF. For the CDR3, the DNA is TGTGCCAGTAGTCTCAGACCGACAGGGGACTATGGCTACACCTTC.

This clone was observed once. This chain uses TRBV18 with TRBJ2-4; 16 bases align to TRBD2. The V and J ends lost 5 bases and 7 bases, in that order; junction bases with no gene match: 5. The CDR3 is made up of 16 amino acids. Germline V gene lookup returns CDR1 KGHSH and CDR2 LQKENI. The CDR3 coding sequence is TGTGCCAGCTCAGCAAAGGGACTAGCGGGAGGGAACATTCAGTACTTC. Translating it yields CASSAKGLAGGNIQYF.

The CDR3 sequence is CASLPSPNEQFF. CDR3 nucleotides: TGTGCCAGCCTTCCTTCCCCCAATGAGCAGTTCTTC. This sequence joins TRBV6-6 and TRBJ2-1; D gene uncertain. CDR1 and CDR2 from the germline V gene are MNHNY and SVGAGI (reference sequence). V was trimmed by 8 bases and J by 6 bases, leaving 11 bases between them. The CDR3 runs 12 residues.

V is TRBV11-3 and J is TRBJ2-4; D may be TRBD1 (5 bases). The CDR3 totals 11 residues. The germline V gene has CDR1 SGHNT and CDR2 YENEEA. V lost 10 bases, J lost 5 bases, and 9 bases lay in between. CDR3 coding DNA: TGTGCCATCTCCAGGGAAAACATTCAGTACTTC. Its protein is CAISRENIQYF.

The chain carries TRBV6-5 and TRBJ2-1; 8 nucleotides line up with TRBD1. With V trimmed by 0 bases and J by 5 bases, 3 bases remained unmatched. The CDR3 covers 15 residues. Germline CDR1 and CDR2: MNHEY and SVGAGI. Here the CDR3 reads CASSYSVQGDNEQFF. The CDR3 DNA follows: TGTGCCAGCAGTTACTCCGTACAGGGGGACAATGAGCAGTTCTTC.

The chain couples TRBV6-1 to TRBJ2-3; D uncertain. CDR1 is MNHNS and CDR2 is SASEGT in the germline V gene. V was shortened by 2 bases and J by 3 bases, with 12 bases between the two germline ends. The CDR3 length is 15 residues. In nucleotides, the CDR3 is TGTGCCAGCAGTGAACTGCGGCGCGCAACAGATACGCAGTATTTT. Its translation: CASSELRRATDTQYF.

V is TRBV30 and J is TRBJ2-3; 10 positions match TRBD2. V shed 0 bases and J 4 bases; nucleotides not matched to a gene: 7. The germline CDR1 and CDR2 sequences are GTSNPN and SVGIG (reference sequence). The CDR3 consists of 16 residues. CDR3 in amino acids: CAWSVSPSGSADTQYF. The CDR3 DNA is TGTGCCTGGAGTGTCTCCCCTAGCGGGAGTGCAGATACGCAGTATTTT.

The chain links TRBV5-8 to TRBJ2-7; D might be TRBD1 (6 bases). Trimming pared 0 bases from V and 12 bases from J, leaving 16 bases between. CDR1 SGHTS and CDR2 YDEGEE come from the germline V gene. This CDR3 is built from 13 residues. The chain's CDR3 is CASSLVQGQGRYF. The CDR3 nucleotides are TGTGCCAGCAGCTTGGTCCAGGGGCAAGGTCGGTACTTC.

This rearrangement joins TRBV6-1 to TRBJ2-5; the D gene is possibly TRBD2 (6 bases). Trimming cost V 3 bases and J 7 bases, with 12 bases left between them. The CDR3 totals 13 residues. Germline values: CDR1 MNHNS, CDR2 SASEGT. CDR3 nucleotide sequence: TGTGCCAGCAGTGAGGCGGGGATTGGGACCCAGTACTTC. It codes for CASSEAGIGTQYF.

The CDR3 spells CASSLFSGRAGELFF. The CDR3 DNA reads as TGTGCCAGCAGCTTGTTTTCGGGGAGGGCCGGGGAGCTGTTTTTT. The rearrangement joins TRBV5-4 to TRBJ2-2; 7 bases map to TRBD2. This CDR3 comprises 15 residues. Germline CDR1 SGHNT, CDR2 YYREEE (reference sequence). After removal of 1 base from V and 6 bases from J, the junction contained 6 bases not matched to a gene. The variable domain in full, with the rest retrieved from reference TRBV5-4 and TRBJ2-2, is ETGVTQSPTHLIKTRGQQVTLRCSSQSGHNTVSWYQQALGQGPQFIFQYYREEENGRGNFPPRFSGLQFPNYSSELNVNALELDDSALYLCASSLFSGRAGELFFGEGSRLTVL.

The chain employs TRBV23-1 and TRBJ2-5; 11 bases align to TRBD2. TRBV23-1 is sorted into the ORF group, with uncertain function. V trimming: 1 base; J trimming: 4 bases; junction bases outside the gene matches: 2. This CDR3 is built from 15 residues. The CDR3 coding sequence is TGCGCCAGCAGTCAATTAGCGGGAGGGGCAGAGACCCAGTACTTC. Amino acid sequence: CASSQLAGGAETQYF.

The chain combines TRBV11-2 with TRBJ1-1, with a possible D match to TRBD1 (5 bases). Germline values: CDR1 SGHAT, CDR2 FQNNGV. This CDR3 comprises 14 residues. The V end was cut by 3 bases, the J end by 4 bases, with 12 bases between. As DNA, the CDR3 is TGTGCCAGCAGCTTGGGGCTTTGGGGCACTGAAGCTTTCTTT. Protein sequence: CASSLGLWGTEAFF.

This clone was observed a few times. The rearrangement joins TRBV7-3 to TRBJ2-2; 7 bases match TRBD2. J lost 6 bases, V lost 5 bases, and 9 bases had no gene match. The CDR3 length is 15 residues. The germline gives CDR1 SGHTA, CDR2 FQGTGA. This chain's CDR3 is CASSRSGIGSGELFF. CDR3 nucleotides: TGTGCCAGCAGCAGGAGCGGGATTGGATCCGGGGAGCTGTTTTTT.

The chain has TRBV9 and TRBJ1-2, with 7 nucleotides matching TRBD1. With V trimmed by 6 bases and J by 3 bases, 11 bases remained unmatched. The CDR3 is made up of 15 amino acids. Germline assignment: CDR1 SGDLS and CDR2 YYNGEE. CDR3 loop: CASTPPGGQDYGYTF. The CDR3 DNA sequence: TGTGCCAGCACCCCCCCCGGAGGACAGGACTATGGCTACACCTTC.

The CDR3 protein is CASSPLGDRGKETQYF. The CDR3 region has the DNA TGTGCCAGCAGCCCCCTAGGGGACAGGGGAAAAGAGACCCAGTACTTC. V and J are TRBV7-9 and TRBJ2-5; 10 nucleotides align to TRBD1. CDR1 and CDR2 (germline): SEHNR, FQNEAQ (reference sequence). The length of the CDR3 is 16 residues. The J segment lost 3 bases and the V segment lost 5 bases, leaving 9 bases of the junction unmatched.

The genes are TRBV6-5 and TRBJ2-2; 9 bases line up with TRBD2. From germline, CDR1 is MNHEY and CDR2 SVGAGI. V lost 2 bases, J lost 4 bases, and 5 bases stayed unmatched. CDR3 length equals 16 residues. CDR3 nucleotides: TGTGCCAGCAGTTACAGGGGCGGGAGGGGCACCGGGGAGCTGTTTTTT. It yields the protein CASSYRGGRGTGELFF.

The CDR3 DNA follows: TGTGCCAGCAACCCTCTGTTGGGGGGTCAGACCCAGTACTTC. It is translated as CASNPLLGGQTQYF. The chain has TRBV21-1 and TRBJ2-5; the table's D gene call, TRBD2, was not cross checked with the DNA. TRBV21-1 is deemed a pseudogene. The CDR3 runs 14 residues.

This clone has just a few counts. The V call is TRBV30, the J call TRBJ1-5, with 10 bases aligning to TRBD1. The CDR3 runs 18 residues. Trimming took 0 bases from V and 1 from J; bases not matched to a gene: 9. Germline V CDR1 and CDR2: GTSNPN, SVGIG (reference sequence). CDR3 protein: CAWSVSTGGFWSNQPQHF. For the CDR3, the DNA is TGTGCCTGGAGTGTGTCGACAGGGGGCTTCTGGAGCAATCAGCCCCAGCATTTT.

V usage is TRBV5-6 and J usage is TRBJ2-5, with D perhaps matching TRBD2 (5 bases). This CDR3 spans 14 amino acids. Germline CDR1 and CDR2: SGHDT and YYEEEE. The germline V and J ends were trimmed by 4 bases and 4 bases, with 14 bases remaining between them. Here the CDR3 reads CASSHWVRGETQYF. CDR3 nucleotides: TGTGCCAGCAGCCATTGGGTTCGGGGAGAGACCCAGTACTTC.

V and J are TRBV11-2 and TRBJ1-1; D is undetermined. Germline CDR1 and CDR2: SGHAT and FQNNGV. The CDR3 runs 13 residues. Trimming pared 3 bases from V and 8 bases from J, leaving 13 bases between. The DNA of the CDR3 is TGTGCCAGCAGCTTTTCCCCGGTTTCCGAAGCTTTCTTT. This encodes CASSFSPVSEAFF.